This T cell receptor beta chain was recovered during a study of cytomegalovirus exposure and HLA in healthy donors. General study points: Other equally common chains were less clonally expanded than HLA-associated TCR beta chains, a later analysis showed. TCR beta chains numbering 164 were designated cytomegalovirus-associated.

The PCR ran on 60 Vbeta and 13 Jbeta primers. Sequencing used immunoSEQ multiplex PCR; TCRdb keeps in-frame clones, though not all of them. The sample includes about 110,000 clones, more than 60% of them seen just once. The CDR3 is made up of 15 amino acids. Per germline, CDR1 MNHEY and CDR2 SVGAGI. The V gene lost 6 bases and the J gene lost 1 base, with 15 bases spanning the gap. Concerning this clone itself: Its antigen remains unidentified.

J is TRBJ1-1 and V is TRBV6-5, with D possibly being TRBD1 (5 bases). Sequenced input: PBMCs. The source is a man between 60 and 75 years old in good health and CMV-seronegative. This CDR3 reads CASRTDDRPNTEAFF. DNA for the CDR3: TGTGCCAGCAGAACCGATGACAGACCGAACACTGAAGCTTTCTTT.